The clone carrying this TCR beta chain was seen only once. What it binds is not known. This sample is part of a study of shared clonotypes between healthy human individuals. Across the study: CD4 naive and memory got three plates each, CD8 naive two, CD8 memory one.

V was clipped by 3 bases and J by 3 bases, with 25 bases between them. There are 19 residues in the CDR3. Germline V gene data show CDR1 as SGHRS and CDR2 as YFSETQ. Libraries were prepared by immunoSEQ multiplex PCR; TCRdb keeps only in-frame clonotypes and omits some of them. This sample carries some 1.5 million clones, 95% to 97% of them seen once, and the ten largest clones take more than 0.9%. Study-wide results and limits: Donor clonotype sharing was expected to depend on sequencing depth. Estimated richness values were generally larger in naive subsets than in memory subsets.

The genes are TRBV5-1 and TRBJ2-1; tentative D call: TRBD2 (6 bases). The TCR originated in a man aged 30-40 years in good health. The sequencing sample was made of naive CD4+ T cells sorted from blood. This sample's subset: CD45RA+ positively selected. The CDR3 loop reads CASSSNRDSPRDDYNEQFF. The CDR3 DNA reads as TGCGCCAGCAGCTCTAACCGGGACTCCCCTAGAGATGACTACAATGAGCAGTTCTTC.